This TCR beta chain was found in a study of cytomegalovirus exposure and HLA in healthy donors. For the study at large: As an earlier analysis found, around 190 million T cells yielded about 100 million unique TCR beta sequences.

Amplification used 60 Vbeta primers and 13 Jbeta primers. Clones were read by immunoSEQ multiplex PCR, and TCRdb kept only the in-frame ones, dropping some. The sample shows 200,000 or so clones, around four fifths of them seen only once. Trimming took 4 bases from V and 15 from J, leaving 18 bases between them. CDR3 size: 12 residues. Germline CDR1 is SGHDT and CDR2 is YYEEEE. This clone showed up just once. As yet, its antigen is unknown. Findings and caveats of the study: A later analysis showed HLA-associated TCR beta chains outstripping equally common others in clonal expansion. A link between a missense DCLRE1C variant and TCR beta V- and J-gene trimming emerged from a later analysis.

The sequence was obtained from a woman in her forties or fifties in good health and CMV-seropositive. J is TRBJ2-3 and V is TRBV5-6, with a weak D call TRBD2 (5 bases). The sample taken for sequencing was PBMCs. CDR3: CASSRNGEKGYF. CDR3 nucleotide sequence: TGTGCCAGCAGCCGCAACGGGGAAAAGGGTTATTTT.